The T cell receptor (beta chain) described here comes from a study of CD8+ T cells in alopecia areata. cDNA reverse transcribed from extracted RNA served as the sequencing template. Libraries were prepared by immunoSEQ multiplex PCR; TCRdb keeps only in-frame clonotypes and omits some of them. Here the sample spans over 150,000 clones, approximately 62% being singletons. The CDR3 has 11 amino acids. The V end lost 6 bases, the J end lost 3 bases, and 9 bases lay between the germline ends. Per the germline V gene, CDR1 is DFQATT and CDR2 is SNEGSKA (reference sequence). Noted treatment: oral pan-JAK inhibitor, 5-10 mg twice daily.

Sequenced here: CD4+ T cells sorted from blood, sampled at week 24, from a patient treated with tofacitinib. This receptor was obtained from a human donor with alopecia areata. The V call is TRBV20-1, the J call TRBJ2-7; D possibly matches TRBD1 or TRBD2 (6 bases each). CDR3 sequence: CSAGGSYEQYF. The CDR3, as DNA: TGCAGTGCCGGGGGCAGCTACGAGCAGTACTTC.